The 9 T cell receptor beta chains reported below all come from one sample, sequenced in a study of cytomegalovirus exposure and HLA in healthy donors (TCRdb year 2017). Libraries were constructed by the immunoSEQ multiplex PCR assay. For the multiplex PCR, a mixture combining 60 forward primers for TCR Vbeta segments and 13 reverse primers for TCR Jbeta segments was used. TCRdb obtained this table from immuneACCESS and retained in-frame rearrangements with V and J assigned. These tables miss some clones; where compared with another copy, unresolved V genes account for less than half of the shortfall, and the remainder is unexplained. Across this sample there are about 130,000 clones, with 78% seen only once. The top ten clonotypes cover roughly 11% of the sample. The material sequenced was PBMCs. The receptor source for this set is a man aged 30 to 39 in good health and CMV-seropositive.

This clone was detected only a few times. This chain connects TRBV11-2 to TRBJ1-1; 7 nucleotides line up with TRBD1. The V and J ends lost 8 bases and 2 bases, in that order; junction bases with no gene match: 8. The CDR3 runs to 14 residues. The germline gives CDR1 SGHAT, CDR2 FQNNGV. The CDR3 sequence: CASPRQGSNTEAFF. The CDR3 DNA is TGTGCCAGCCCACGACAGGGATCAAACACTGAAGCTTTCTTT.

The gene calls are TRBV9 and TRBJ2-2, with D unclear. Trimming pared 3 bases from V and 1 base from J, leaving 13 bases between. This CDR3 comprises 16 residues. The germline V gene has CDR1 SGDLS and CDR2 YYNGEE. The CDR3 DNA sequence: TGTGCCAGCAGCGCCCGTAGCCTTTGGAACACCGGGGAGCTGTTTTTT. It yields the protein CASSARSLWNTGELFF.

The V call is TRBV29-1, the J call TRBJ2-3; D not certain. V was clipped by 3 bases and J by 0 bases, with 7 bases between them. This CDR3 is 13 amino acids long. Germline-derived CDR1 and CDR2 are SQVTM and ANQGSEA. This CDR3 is CSVDIQSTDTQYF. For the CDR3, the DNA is TGCAGCGTTGACATACAAAGCACAGATACGCAGTATTTT.

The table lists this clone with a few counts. In DNA, the CDR3 is TGTGCCAGCAGTGCCGGACTTAACAATGAGCAGTTCTTC. It translates to CASSAGLNNEQFF. This chain joins TRBV7-2 and TRBJ2-1, with D perhaps matching TRBD2 (5 bases). The CDR3 totals 13 residues. Per germline, CDR1 SGHTA and CDR2 FQGNSA. The V end was cut by 6 bases, the J end by 5 bases, with 11 bases between.

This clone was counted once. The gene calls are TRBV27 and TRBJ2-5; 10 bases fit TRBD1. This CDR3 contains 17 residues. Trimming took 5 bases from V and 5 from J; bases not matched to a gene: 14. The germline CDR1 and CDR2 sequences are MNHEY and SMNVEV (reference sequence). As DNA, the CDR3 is TGTGCCAGCAGTCCAGTTGGGTTGACAGGGGGCGCGGAGACCCAGTACTTC. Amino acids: CASSPVGLTGGAETQYF.

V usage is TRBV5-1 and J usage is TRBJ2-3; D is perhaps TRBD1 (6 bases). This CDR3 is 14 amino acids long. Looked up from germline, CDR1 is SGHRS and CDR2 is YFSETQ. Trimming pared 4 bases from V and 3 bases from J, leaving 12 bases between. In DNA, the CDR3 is TGCGCCAGCAGCCCAGGGGCTTGGACAGATACGCAGTATTTT. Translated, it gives CASSPGAWTDTQYF. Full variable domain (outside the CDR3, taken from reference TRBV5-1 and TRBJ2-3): KAGVTQTPRYLIKTRGQQVTLSCSPISGHRSVSWYQQTPGQGLQFLFEYFSETQRNKGNFPGRFSGRQFSNSRSEMNVSTLELGDSALYLCASSPGAWTDTQYFGPGTRLTVL.

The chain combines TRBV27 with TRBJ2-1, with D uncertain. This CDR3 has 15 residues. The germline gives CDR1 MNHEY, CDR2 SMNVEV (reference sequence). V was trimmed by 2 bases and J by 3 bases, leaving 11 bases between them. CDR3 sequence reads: CASSLQVSSYNEQFF. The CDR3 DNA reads TGTGCCAGCAGTTTACAAGTATCCAGCTACAATGAGCAGTTCTTC.

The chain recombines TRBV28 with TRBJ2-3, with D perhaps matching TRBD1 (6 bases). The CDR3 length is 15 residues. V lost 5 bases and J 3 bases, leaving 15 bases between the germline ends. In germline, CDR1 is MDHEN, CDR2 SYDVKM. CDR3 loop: CASSQNRGQTDTQYF. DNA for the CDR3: TGTGCCAGCAGTCAAAACCGAGGACAGACAGATACGCAGTATTTT. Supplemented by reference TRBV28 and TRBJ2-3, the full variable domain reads DVKVTQSSRYLVKRTGEKVFLECVQDMDHENMFWYRQDPGLGLRLIYFSYDVKMKEKGDIPEGYSVSREKKERFSLILESASTNQTSMYLCASSQNRGQTDTQYFGPGTRLTVL.

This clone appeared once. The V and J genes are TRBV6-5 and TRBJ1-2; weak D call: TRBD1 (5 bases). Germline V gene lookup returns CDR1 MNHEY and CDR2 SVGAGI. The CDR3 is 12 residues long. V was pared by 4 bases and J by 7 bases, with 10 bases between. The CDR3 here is CASSFRDFGYTF. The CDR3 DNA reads TGTGCCAGCAGTTTCAGGGACTTTGGCTACACCTTC.